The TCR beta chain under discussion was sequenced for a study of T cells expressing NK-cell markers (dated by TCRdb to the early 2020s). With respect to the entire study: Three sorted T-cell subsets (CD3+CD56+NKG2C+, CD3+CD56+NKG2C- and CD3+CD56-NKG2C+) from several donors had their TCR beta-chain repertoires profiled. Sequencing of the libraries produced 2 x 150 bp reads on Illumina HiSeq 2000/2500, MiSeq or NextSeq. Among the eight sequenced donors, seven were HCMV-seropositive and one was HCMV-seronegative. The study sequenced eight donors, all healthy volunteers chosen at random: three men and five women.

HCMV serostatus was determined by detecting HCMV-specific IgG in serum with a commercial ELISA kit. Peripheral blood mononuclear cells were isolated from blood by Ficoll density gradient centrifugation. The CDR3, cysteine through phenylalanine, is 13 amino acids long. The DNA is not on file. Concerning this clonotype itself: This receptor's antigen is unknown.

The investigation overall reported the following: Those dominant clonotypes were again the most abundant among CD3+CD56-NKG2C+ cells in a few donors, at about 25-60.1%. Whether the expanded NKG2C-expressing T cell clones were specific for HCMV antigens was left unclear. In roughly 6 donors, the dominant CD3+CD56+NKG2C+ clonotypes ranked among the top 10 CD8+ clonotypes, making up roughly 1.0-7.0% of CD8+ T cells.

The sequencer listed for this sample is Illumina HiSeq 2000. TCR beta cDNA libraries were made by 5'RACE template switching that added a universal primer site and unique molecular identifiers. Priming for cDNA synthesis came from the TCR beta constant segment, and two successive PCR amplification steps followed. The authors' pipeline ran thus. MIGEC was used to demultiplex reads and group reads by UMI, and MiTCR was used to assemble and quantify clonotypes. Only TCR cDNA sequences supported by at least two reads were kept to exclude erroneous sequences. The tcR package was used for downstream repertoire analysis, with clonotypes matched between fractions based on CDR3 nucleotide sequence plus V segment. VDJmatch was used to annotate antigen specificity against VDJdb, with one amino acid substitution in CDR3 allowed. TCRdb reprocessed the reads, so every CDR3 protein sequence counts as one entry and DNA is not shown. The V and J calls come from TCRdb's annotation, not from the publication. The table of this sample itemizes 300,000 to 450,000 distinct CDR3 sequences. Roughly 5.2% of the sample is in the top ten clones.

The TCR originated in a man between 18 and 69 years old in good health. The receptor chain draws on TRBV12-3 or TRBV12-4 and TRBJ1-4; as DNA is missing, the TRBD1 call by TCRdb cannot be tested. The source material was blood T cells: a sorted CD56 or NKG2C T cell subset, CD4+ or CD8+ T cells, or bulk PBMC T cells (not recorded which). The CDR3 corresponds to CASSFLPAEKLFF.